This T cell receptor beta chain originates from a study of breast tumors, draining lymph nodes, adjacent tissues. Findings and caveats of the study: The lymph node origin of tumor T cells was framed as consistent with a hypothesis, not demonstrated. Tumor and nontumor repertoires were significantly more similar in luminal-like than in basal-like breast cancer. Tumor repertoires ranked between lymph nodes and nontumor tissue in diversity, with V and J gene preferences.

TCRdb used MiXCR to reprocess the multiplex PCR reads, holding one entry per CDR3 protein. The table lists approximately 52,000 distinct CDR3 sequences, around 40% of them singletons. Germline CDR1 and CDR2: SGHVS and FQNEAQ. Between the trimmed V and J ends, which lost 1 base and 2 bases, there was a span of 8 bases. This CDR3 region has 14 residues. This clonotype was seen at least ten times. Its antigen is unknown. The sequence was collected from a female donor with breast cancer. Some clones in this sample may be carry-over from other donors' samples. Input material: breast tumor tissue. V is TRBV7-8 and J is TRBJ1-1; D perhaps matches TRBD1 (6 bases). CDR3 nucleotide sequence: TGTGCCAGCAGCTTAGTTGGGGGCAACACTGAAGCTTTCTTT. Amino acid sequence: CASSLVGGNTEAFF.